This TCR beta chain appears in the sequencing data of a study of response to subunit inactivated influenza vaccine. Study results and limitations: The authors offered the suggestion that each seasonal influenza vaccination recruits few new T cells.

A word on this clonotype: Antigen: not known.

CDR3 size: 16 residues. The V gene's germline CDR1 is SGHTA and CDR2 FQGNSA. V was clipped by 2 bases and J by 9 bases; unmatched bases: 10. Each CDR3 protein is one row after TCRdb ran MiXCR on the RT-PCR reads. The table shows about 520,000 distinct CDR3 sequences, with around 25% occurring only once. The rearrangement links TRBV7-2 to TRBJ2-1, with TRBD2 matching 10 bases. Sequenced material: CD4+ T cells sorted from PBMCs, taken 5 days after vaccination. The receptor was isolated from a man aged 50 to 60 who received an inactivated influenza vaccine. CDR3: CASSLNLGLAGAEQFF. CDR3 in DNA: TGTGCCAGCAGCTTAAATTTAGGCCTAGCGGGAGCTGAGCAGTTCTTC.